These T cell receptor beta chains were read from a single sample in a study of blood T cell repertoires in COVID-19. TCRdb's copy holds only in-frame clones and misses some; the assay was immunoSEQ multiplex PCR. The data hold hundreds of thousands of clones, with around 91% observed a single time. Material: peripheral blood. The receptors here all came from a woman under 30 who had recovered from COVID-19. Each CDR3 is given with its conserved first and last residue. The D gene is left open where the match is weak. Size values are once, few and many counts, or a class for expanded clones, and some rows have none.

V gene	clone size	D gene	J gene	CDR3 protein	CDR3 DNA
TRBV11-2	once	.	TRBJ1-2	CASSLVFKETSLGYGYTF	TGTGCCAGCAGCTTAGTTTTTAAGGAGACCTCCTTAGGATATGGCTACACCTTC
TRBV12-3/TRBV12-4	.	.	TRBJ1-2	CASSLSGGARYTF	TGTGCCAGCAGTTTATCGGGGGGCGCGCGCTACACCTTC
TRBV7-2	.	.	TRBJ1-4	CASSLASATNEKLFF	TGTGCCAGCAGCTTAGCGTCAGCAACTAATGAAAAACTGTTTTTT
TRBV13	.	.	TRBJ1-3	CASMESLGLSGNTIYF	TGTGCCAGCATGGAGAGCTTAGGCCTCTCTGGAAACACCATATATTTT
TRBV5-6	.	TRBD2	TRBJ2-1	CASSSILAGAENEQFF	TGTGCCAGCAGCTCGATTCTAGCGGGAGCGGAGAATGAGCAGTTCTTC
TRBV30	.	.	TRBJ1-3	CAWNPGTDPTGNTIYF	TGTGCCTGGAATCCCGGCACAGATCCAACTGGAAACACCATATATTTT
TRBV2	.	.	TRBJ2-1	CASSVTGRPPYNEQFF	TGTGCCAGCAGTGTGACAGGGAGGCCACCCTACAATGAGCAGTTCTTC
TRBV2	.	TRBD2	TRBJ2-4	CASSPLAGFRSRSKNIQYF	TGTGCCAGCAGCCCTCTAGCGGGGTTCCGTTCCAGATCCAAAAACATTCAGTACTTC
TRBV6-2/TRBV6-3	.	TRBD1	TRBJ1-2	CASSYDRVLYGYTF	TGTGCCAGCAGTTATGACAGGGTGTTATATGGCTACACCTTC
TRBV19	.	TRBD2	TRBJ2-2	CASRGTSGAGELFF	TGTGCCAGTCGTGGGACTAGCGGAGCCGGGGAGCTGTTTTTT
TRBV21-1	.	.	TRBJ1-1	CASSKIGTPEGLDTEAFF	TGTGCCAGCAGCAAAATAGGGACTCCTGAGGGCTTGGACACTGAAGCTTTCTTT
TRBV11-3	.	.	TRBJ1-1	CASSLDLWGENTEAFF	TGTGCCAGCAGCTTAGATCTTTGGGGGGAGAACACTGAAGCTTTCTTT
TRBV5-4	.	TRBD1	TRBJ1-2	CASSSMGGQGAKYGYTF	TGTGCCAGCAGCTCGATGGGGGGTCAGGGGGCGAAGTATGGCTACACCTTC
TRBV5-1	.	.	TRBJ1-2	CASRRGANYGYTF	TGCGCCAGCCGACGGGGAGCTAACTATGGCTACACCTTC
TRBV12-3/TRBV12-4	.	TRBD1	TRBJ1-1	CASSFGQGGPAFF	TGTGCCAGCAGTTTTGGACAGGGGGGGCCAGCTTTCTTT
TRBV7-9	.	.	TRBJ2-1	CASSFLREHEQFF	TGTGCCAGCAGCTTTTTACGGGAACATGAGCAGTTCTTC
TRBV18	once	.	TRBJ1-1	CASSPFKGRGLMNTEAFF	TGTGCCAGCTCACCCTTTAAGGGACGGGGGTTGATGAACACTGAAGCTTTCTTT
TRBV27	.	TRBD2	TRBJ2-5	CASSRSSGRGQETQYF	TGTGCCAGCAGTCGGTCTAGCGGGAGAGGGCAAGAGACCCAGTACTTC
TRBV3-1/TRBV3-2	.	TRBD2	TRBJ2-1	CASSQDLSGAGTSGKFF	TGTGCCAGCAGCCAAGATCTGTCCGGGGCCGGGACTAGCGGGAAGTTCTTC
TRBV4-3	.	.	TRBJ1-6	CASSQDTWASPLHF	TGCGCCAGCAGCCAAGATACATGGGCATCACCCCTCCACTTT
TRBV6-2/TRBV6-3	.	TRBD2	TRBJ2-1	CASSPLPAGGPGEQFF	TGTGCCAGCAGTCCCTTACCGGCGGGAGGGCCTGGTGAGCAGTTCTTC
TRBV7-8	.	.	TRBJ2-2	CASSSEDTGELFF	TGTGCCAGCAGCAGCGAAGACACCGGGGAGCTGTTTTTT
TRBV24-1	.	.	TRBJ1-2	CATSDSTGPTLSGYTF	TGTGCCACCAGTGATTCAACTGGTCCCACTCTATCGGGCTACACCTTC
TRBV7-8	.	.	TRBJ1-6	CASSLYFLGRENSPLHF	TGTGCCAGCAGCTTATATTTTCTCGGGAGAGAGAATTCACCCCTCCACTTT
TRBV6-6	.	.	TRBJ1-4	CASSSHQAMGARGF	TGTGCCAGCAGTTCCCACCAGGCCATGGGGGCAAGGGGATTT
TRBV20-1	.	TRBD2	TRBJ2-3	CSASVIAGASDTQYF	TGCAGTGCTAGTGTGATAGCGGGAGCCTCAGATACGCAGTATTTT
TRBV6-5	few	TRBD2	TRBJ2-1	CASSSDLAGVNEQFF	TGTGCCAGCAGTAGTGATCTAGCGGGAGTTAATGAGCAGTTCTTC
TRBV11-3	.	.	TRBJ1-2	CASSLSIGTKPHGYTF	TGTGCCAGCAGCTTGTCAATTGGGACAAAACCTCATGGCTACACCTTC
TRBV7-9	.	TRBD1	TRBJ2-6	CASSHGTGGSGANVLTF	TGTGCCAGCAGCCACGGGACAGGGGGTAGTGGGGCCAACGTCCTGACTTTC
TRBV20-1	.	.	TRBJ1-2	CSASGGNGYTF	TGCAGTGCTAGCGGGGGAAATGGCTACACCTTC
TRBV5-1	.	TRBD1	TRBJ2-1	CASSPRRQGGDMAFF	TGCGCCAGCAGCCCACGACGACAAGGGGGCGACATGGCGTTCTTC
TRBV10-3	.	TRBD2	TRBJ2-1	CAISRGGPREGNNEQFF	TGTGCCATCAGCCGAGGGGGTCCGCGGGAGGGGAACAATGAGCAGTTCTTC
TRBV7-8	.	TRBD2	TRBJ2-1	CASRLAGGDEQFF	TGTGCCAGTCGACTAGCGGGAGGGGATGAGCAGTTCTTC
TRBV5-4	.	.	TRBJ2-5	CASSLYGETQYF	TGTGCCAGCAGCTTATACGGAGAGACCCAGTACTTC
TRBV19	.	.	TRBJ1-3	CASSPGLRSGNTIYF	TGTGCCAGTAGCCCGGGACTCCGCTCTGGAAACACCATATATTTT
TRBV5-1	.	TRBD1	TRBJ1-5	CASSDGQGAQPQHF	TGCGCCAGCAGCGATGGACAGGGGGCACAGCCCCAGCATTTT
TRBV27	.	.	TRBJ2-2	CASRRTVTENTGELFF	TGTGCCAGCAGGAGAACTGTGACAGAGAACACCGGGGAGCTGTTTTTT
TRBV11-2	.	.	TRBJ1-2	CATRLVGYGYTF	TGTGCCACCCGTCTGGTCGGCTATGGCTACACCTTC
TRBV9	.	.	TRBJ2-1	CASSAGTQLGNEQFF	TGTGCCAGCAGCGCCGGGACTCAACTAGGCAATGAGCAGTTCTTC
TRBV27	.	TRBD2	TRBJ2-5	CASSFPGGGQYF	TGTGCCAGCAGTTTCCCGGGAGGTGGCCAGTACTTC
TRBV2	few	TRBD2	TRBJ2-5	CASGGLAGVGETQYF	TGTGCCAGCGGCGGACTAGCGGGAGTTGGAGAGACCCAGTACTTC
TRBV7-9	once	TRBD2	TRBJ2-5	CASSLPSGSVQETQYF	TGTGCCAGCAGTCTGCCTAGCGGGAGCGTACAAGAGACCCAGTACTTC
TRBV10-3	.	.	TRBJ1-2	CAIRTIDKGVYGYTF	TGTGCCATCAGAACCATAGATAAGGGGGTCTATGGCTACACCTTC
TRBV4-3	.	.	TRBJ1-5	CASSPYLTGPEGYSNQPQHF	TGCGCCAGCAGCCCGTACCTGACCGGGCCGGAGGGTTATAGCAATCAGCCCCAGCATTTT
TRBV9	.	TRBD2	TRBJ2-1	CASSVARETSGSDEQFF	TGTGCCAGCAGCGTAGCCAGGGAGACTAGCGGGAGCGATGAGCAGTTCTTC